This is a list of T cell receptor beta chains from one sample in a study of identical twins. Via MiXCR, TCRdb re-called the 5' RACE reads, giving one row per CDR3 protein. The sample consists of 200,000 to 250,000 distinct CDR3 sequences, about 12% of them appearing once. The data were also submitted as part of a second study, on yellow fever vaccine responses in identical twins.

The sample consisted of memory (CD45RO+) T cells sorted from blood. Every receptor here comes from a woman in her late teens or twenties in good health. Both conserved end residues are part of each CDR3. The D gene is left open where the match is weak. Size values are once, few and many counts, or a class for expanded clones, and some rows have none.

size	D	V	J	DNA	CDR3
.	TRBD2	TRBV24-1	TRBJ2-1	TGTGCCACCAGTGATTTTGGGCTAGCGGGGAATGAGCAGTTCTTC	CATSDFGLAGNEQFF
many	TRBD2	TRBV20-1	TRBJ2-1	TGCAGTGCTAGCCTCCTGGAGCGGGGAACCTACAATGAGCAGTTCTTC	CSASLLERGTYNEQFF
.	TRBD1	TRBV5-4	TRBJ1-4	TGTGCCAGCAGCGCGGGGACAGGGGGCAGTTCGGCGGAAAAACTGTTTTTT	CASSAGTGGSSAEKLFF
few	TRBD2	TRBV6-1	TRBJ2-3	TGTGCCAGCAGCCAACCCCTAAGCGGGGGAAGCACAGATACGCAGTATTTT	CASSQPLSGGSTDTQYF
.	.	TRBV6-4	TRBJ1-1	TGTGCCAGCAGTGAAAAAACAGGAGGGAACACTGAAGCTTTCTTT	CASSEKTGGNTEAFF
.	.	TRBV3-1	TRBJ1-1	TGTGCCAGCAGCCAAGTATTTAACAGAATGAACACTGAAGCTTTCTTT	CASSQVFNRMNTEAFF
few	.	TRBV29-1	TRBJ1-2	TGCAGCGTTGAAACGGGCGTCCATGGCTACACCTTC	CSVETGVHGYTF
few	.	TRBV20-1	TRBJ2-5	TGCAGTGCTAGCAAAACAGAGTACCAAGAGACCCAGTACTTC	CSASKTEYQETQYF
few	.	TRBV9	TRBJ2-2	TGTGCCAGCAGCGTCTCGGGACAAATGACCGGGGAGCTGTTTTTT	CASSVSGQMTGELFF
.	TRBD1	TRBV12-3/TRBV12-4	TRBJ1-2	TGTGCCAGCAGTCGACAGGGGGAGGCCTATGGCTACACCTTC	CASSRQGEAYGYTF
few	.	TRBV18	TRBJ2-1	TGTGCCAGCTCACCAGCCGGGACTGACTTTGGGGAGCAGTTCTTC	CASSPAGTDFGEQFF
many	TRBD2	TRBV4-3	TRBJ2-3	TGCGCCAGCAGCCAAGATAGTTCGGCTAGCGGGAACACAGATACGCAGTATTTT	CASSQDSSASGNTDTQYF
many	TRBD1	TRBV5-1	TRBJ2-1	TGCGCCAGCAGCCTGGACAGGGGCAACTACAATGAGCAGTTCTTC	CASSLDRGNYNEQFF
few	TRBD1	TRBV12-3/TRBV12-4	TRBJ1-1	TGTGCCAGCAGTTTTGGACAGGGGGATACGGAAGCTTTCTTT	CASSFGQGDTEAFF
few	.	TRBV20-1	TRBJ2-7	TGCAGTGCCCCTCATGAAGACGAGCAGTACTTC	CSAPHEDEQYF
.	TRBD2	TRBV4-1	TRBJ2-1	TGCGCCAGCAGCGGGGTGGACATGGGACTAGCGGGTCCCAATGAGCAGTTCTTC	CASSGVDMGLAGPNEQFF
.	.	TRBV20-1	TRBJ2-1	TGCAGTGCACTCCCGGCCAATGAGCAGTTCTTC	CSALPANEQFF
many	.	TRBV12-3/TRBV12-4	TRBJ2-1	TGTGCCAGTTGGGACTTTAACCCCTACAATGAGCAGTTCTTC	CASWDFNPYNEQFF
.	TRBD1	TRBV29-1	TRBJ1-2	TGCAGCATCGCGAATTCCGGGACAGGGGGCGAAGGCTACACCTTC	CSIANSGTGGEGYTF
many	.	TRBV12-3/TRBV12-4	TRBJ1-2	TGTGCCAGCAGTTCCTGGAGCTGGGATGGCTACACCTTC	CASSSWSWDGYTF
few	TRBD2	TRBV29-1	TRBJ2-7	TGCAGCGTTGTTGATAGCGGGAGGACCTACGAGCAGTACTTC	CSVVDSGRTYEQYF
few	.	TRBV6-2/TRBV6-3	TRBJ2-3	TGTGCCAGCAGAAAAACGGCACCCGATACGCAGTATTTT	CASRKTAPDTQYF
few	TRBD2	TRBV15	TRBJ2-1	TGTGCCACCAGCAGAGAGACTAGCGGGGGGCGGGATGAGCAGTTCTTC	CATSRETSGGRDEQFF
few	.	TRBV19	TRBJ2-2	TGTGCCAGTGAGGGGGGTTATGGCACCGGGGAGCTGTTTTTT	CASEGGYGTGELFF
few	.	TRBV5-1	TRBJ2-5	TGCGCCAGCAGCCCGAACGTGGCGAATCAAGAGACCCAGTACTTC	CASSPNVANQETQYF
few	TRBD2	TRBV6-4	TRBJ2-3	TGTGCCAGCAGTAGTAGCGGGGGAGGAGGTACAGATACGCAGTATTTT	CASSSSGGGGTDTQYF
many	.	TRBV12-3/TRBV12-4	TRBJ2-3	TGTGCCAGCAGTTTAACTAGCACAGATACGCAGTATTTT	CASSLTSTDTQYF
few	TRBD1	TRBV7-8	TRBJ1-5	TGTGCCAGCAGCCCATCAACGAGGACAGGGGGCCAGCCCCAGCATTTT	CASSPSTRTGGQPQHF
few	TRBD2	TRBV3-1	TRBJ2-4	TGTGCCAGCAGCCAATGGGCTAGCGGGCGAAAAAACATTCAGTACTTC	CASSQWASGRKNIQYF
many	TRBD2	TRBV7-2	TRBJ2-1	TGTGCCAGCAGCGTAGATAGCGGGGGGGCCTACAATGAGCAGTTCTTC	CASSVDSGGAYNEQFF